The entry below describes one T cell receptor beta chain. The germline V gene encodes CDR1 SGHRS and CDR2 YFSETQ. V was pared by 3 bases and J by 2 bases, with 5 bases of the junction left unmatched. There are 16 residues in the CDR3. The data originate from a study of blood T cell repertoires in COVID-19. On the study more broadly: Both acute and convalescent COVID-19 samples were obtained from the United States, Italy and Spain. PBMCs, B-cell-depleted T cells, or T cells were the source of the cDNA or gDNA that made up the material.

In the source study's methods: Estimation of nucleated cell counts relied on the amplification of reference gene primers. Here immunoSEQ multiplex PCR was the method, and the copy in TCRdb shows in-frame clones only, minus some. Clonal size and the V and J genes are those of that table, whereas D and trimming came from the DNA. This sample has 250,000 to 400,000 clones, with 88% found just once. Patients at the Seattle site were enrolled during active infection and followed longitudinally. This chain connects TRBV5-1 to TRBJ2-6; 7 bases map to TRBD1. The clonotype originates from a woman aged 25 to 45 with COVID-19, enrolled during active disease. The sequenced material came from peripheral blood. CDR3 nucleotide sequence: TGCGCCAGCAGCTCAGACACAGGGGCTGGGGCCAACGTCCTGACTTTC. It yields the protein CASSSDTGAGANVLTF.